This TCR beta chain was obtained from a study of long-term antiretroviral therapy in people with HIV. Overall study results and limits: Narrower CDR3 length ranges marked HIV repertoires relative to controls. Clones that had undergone expansion before ART dominated the repertoire at all time points. Transplant donor controls retained higher diversity, though diversity increased after ART.

A remark on this clone: The antigen is undetermined.

The CDR3 contains 16 residues. Germline V gene lookup returns CDR1 SEHNR and CDR2 FQNEAQ (reference sequence). Trimming took 1 base from V and 6 from J, leaving 16 bases between them. The run of the v3.0 immunoSEQ assay was at survey level. Profiled with immunoSEQ multiplex PCR; TCRdb holds only in-frame clones, not every one. This sample has fewer than 35,000 clones; 65% to 90% occur once, and the top ten carry approximately 4.4%. The sample here was unsorted PBMCs, taken roughly 3.5 years after starting antiretroviral therapy. This TCR was sampled from a man younger than 35 with HIV. This chain uses TRBV7-9 with TRBJ1-5; a weak D match, TRBD1 (6 bases). The CDR3, as DNA: TGTGCCAGCAGCTTAGGGGAAGGGGGAGACGGTCAGCCCCAGCATTTT. It codes for CASSLGEGGDGQPQHF.